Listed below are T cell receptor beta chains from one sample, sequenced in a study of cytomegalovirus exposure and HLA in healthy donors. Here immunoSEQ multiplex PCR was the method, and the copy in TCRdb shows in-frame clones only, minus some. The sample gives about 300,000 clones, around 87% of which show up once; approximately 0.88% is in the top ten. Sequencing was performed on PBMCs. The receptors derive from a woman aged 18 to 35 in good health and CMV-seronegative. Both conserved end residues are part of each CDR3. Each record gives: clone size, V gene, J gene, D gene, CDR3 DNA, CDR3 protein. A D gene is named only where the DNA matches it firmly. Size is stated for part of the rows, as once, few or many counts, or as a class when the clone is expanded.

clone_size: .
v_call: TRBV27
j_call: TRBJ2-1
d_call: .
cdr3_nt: TGTGCCAGCAGTTTAGGGGGCCCCTCCTACAATGAGCAGTTCTTC
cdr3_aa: CASSLGGPSYNEQFF

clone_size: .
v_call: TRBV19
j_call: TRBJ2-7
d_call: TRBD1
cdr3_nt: TGTGCCAGTACCCTCGGATCTGGACAGGGGGCCTACGAGCAGTACTTC
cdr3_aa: CASTLGSGQGAYEQYF

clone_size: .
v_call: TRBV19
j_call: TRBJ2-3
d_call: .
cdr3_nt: TGTGCCAGTAGGCCACGTACTAGCCGGGCAGATACGCAGTATTTT
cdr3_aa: CASRPRTSRADTQYF

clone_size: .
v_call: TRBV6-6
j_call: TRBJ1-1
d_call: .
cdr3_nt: TGTGCCAGCAGTCGACTAGAAGAGGGTACTGAAGCTTTCTTT
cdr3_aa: CASSRLEEGTEAFF

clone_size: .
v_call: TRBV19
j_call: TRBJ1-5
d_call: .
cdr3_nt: TGTGCCAGTAGTTACACCGACAGACCCAATCAGCCCCAGCATTTT
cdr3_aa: CASSYTDRPNQPQHF

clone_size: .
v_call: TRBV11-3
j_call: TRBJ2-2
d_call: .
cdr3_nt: TGTGCCAGCAGGAAGCGGGCGAACACCGGGGAGCTGTTTTTT
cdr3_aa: CASRKRANTGELFF

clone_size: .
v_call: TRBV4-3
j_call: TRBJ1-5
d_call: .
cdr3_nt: TGCGCCAGCAGCCAAGATATTAGGCAGGCCCCCAATCAGCCCCAGCATTTT
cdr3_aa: CASSQDIRQAPNQPQHF

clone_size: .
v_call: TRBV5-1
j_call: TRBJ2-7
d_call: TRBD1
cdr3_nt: TGCGCCAGCAGCTACGGGACAGGGGGTAACGAGCAGTACTTC
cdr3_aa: CASSYGTGGNEQYF

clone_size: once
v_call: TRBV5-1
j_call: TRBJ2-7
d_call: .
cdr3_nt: TGCGCCAGCCGCAACTTGACAGGCGTCTACGAGCAGTACTTC
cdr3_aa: CASRNLTGVYEQYF

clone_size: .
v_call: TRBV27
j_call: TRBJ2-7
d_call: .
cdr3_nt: TGTGCCAGCAGTTTGTCGGGAAAGTACGAGCAGTACTTC
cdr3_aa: CASSLSGKYEQYF

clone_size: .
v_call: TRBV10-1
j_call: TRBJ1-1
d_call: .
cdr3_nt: TGCGCCACCAGCGACGGGGGGGGCACTGAAGCTTTCTTT
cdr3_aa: CATSDGGGTEAFF

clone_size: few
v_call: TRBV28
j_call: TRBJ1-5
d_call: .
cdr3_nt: TGTGCCAGCAGCCCCTTGACAGATTATAGCAATCAGCCCCAGCATTTT
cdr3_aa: CASSPLTDYSNQPQHF

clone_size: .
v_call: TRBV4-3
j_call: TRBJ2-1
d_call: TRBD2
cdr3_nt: TGCGCCAGCAGCCAAGATCCCTTTGGGCTAGCGGGGAGCAATGAGCAGTTCTTC
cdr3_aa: CASSQDPFGLAGSNEQFF

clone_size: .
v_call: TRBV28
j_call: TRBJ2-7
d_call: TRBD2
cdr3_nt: TGTGCCAGCAGTTTAGCGGGAGGGCCGAACGAGCAGTACTTC
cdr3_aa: CASSLAGGPNEQYF

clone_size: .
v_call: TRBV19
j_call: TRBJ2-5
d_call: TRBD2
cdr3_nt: TGTGCCAGTAGTACCGACTTAGCGGGAGTACAAGAGACCCAGTACTTC
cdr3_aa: CASSTDLAGVQETQYF

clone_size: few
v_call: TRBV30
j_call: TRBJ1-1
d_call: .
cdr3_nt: TGTGCCTGGATTCCCATTCATGAAGCTTTCTTT
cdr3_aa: CAWIPIHEAFF

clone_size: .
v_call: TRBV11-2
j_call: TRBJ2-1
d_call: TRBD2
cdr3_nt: TGTGCCAGCAGCCCCCAACTAGCGGGAGAACTTGAGCAGTTCTTC
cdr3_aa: CASSPQLAGELEQFF

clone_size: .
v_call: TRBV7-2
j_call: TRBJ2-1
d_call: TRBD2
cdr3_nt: TGTGCCAGCAGCTTAGAGGGGACTAGCGGATTGAATGAGCAGTTCTTC
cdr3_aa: CASSLEGTSGLNEQFF

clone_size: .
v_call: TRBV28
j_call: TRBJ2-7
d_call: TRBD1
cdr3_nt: TGTGCCAGCAGTACTACGGGACAGCCCTCCTACGAGCAGTACTTC
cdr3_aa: CASSTTGQPSYEQYF

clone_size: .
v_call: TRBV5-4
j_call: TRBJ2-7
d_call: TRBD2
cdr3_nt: TGTGCCAGCAGCAGAGGACTAGCGGGAGGCCCCTACGAGCAGTACTTC
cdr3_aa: CASSRGLAGGPYEQYF

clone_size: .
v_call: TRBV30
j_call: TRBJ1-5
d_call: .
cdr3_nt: TGTGCCTGGAGTTACGGGGGGAGCAATCAGCCCCAGCATTTT
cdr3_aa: CAWSYGGSNQPQHF

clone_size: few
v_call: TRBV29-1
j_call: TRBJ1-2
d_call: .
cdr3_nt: TGCAGCGTTGATGGGACACGCTATGGCTACACCTTC
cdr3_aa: CSVDGTRYGYTF

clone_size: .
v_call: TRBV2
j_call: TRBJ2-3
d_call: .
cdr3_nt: TGTGCCAGCAGTGCCAAAGATACGCAGTATTTT
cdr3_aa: CASSAKDTQYF

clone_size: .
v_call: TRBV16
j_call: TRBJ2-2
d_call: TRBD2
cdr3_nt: TGTGCCAGCAGCCACCTTAGCGGGAGGGCCACCGGGGAGCTGTTTTTT
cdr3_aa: CASSHLSGRATGELFF

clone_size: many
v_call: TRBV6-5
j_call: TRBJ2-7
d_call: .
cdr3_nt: TGTGCCAGCAGCCAACCTCAGGTTCTGGAGCAGTACTTC
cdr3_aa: CASSQPQVLEQYF